Listed here are 31 T cell receptor beta chains from one sample, sequenced in a study of T-cell reconstitution after alpha-beta-depleted transplantation in children. Preparation of the TCRbeta library was carried out with unique molecular identifiers. TCRdb redid the calling of the PCR reads with MiXCR, one entry per CDR3 protein. The data show 100,000 to 150,000 distinct CDR3 sequences, under 30% seen once. The sample was PBMCs, mostly from graft donor cells, taken 180 days after TCRalphabeta/CD19-depleted stem cell transplant. These TCRs come from a male patient between 2 and 10 years old who had a stem cell transplant for chronic granulomatous disease, so the T cells may come from the graft donor.

This clonotype was counted a few times. CDR3 sequence: CASSSFTVSTDTQYF. CDR3 nucleotides: TGTGCCAGCAGTTCTTTTACGGTTAGCACAGATACGCAGTATTTT. This chain connects TRBV12-3 or TRBV12-4 to TRBJ2-3; no clear D gene. V lost 4 bases, J lost 0 bases, and 11 bases lay in between. The CDR3 has 15 residues.

The sample holds a few counts of this clonotype. The chain links TRBV7-9 to TRBJ2-1; no clear D. Trimming pared 5 bases from V and 0 bases from J, leaving 8 bases between. The germline gives CDR1 SEHNR, CDR2 FQNEAQ (reference sequence). This CDR3 has 14 residues. The chain's CDR3 is CASSTVSSYNEQFF. CDR3 nucleotide sequence: TGTGCCAGCAGCACGGTCAGCTCCTACAATGAGCAGTTCTTC. Looking up the rest from reference TRBV7-9 and TRBJ2-1 gives the full variable domain: DTGVSQNPRHKITKRGQNVTFRCDPISEHNRLYWYRQTLGQGPEFLTYFQNEAQLEKSRLLSDRFSAERPKGSFSTLEIQRTEQGDSAMYLCASSTVSSYNEQFFGPGTRLTVL.

The V gene is TRBV5-1, the J gene TRBJ2-3, with 8 bases that match TRBD1. The CDR3 spans 16 residues. V lost 0 bases, J lost 5 bases, and 8 bases stayed unmatched. The germline CDR1 and CDR2 sequences are SGHRS and YFSETQ. The CDR3 DNA follows: TGCGCCAGCAGCTTGGCGACAGGGGCGAGAGGAGATACGCAGTATTTT. Residues: CASSLATGARGDTQYF.

This clonotype appeared many times. The CDR3 loop reads CASSLALGVRETQYF. The DNA of the CDR3 is TGTGCCAGCAGCTTGGCCCTAGGGGTGCGAGAGACCCAGTACTTC. This chain uses TRBV28 with TRBJ2-5; the D gene is possibly TRBD1 (5 bases). V lost 6 bases, J lost 4 bases, and 18 bases lay in between. The CDR3 covers 15 residues. Germline V CDR1 and CDR2: MDHEN, SYDVKM.

The V and J genes are TRBV9 and TRBJ2-1; D is undetermined. Deletions cut 7 bases from V and 6 bases from J, with 23 bases between. Looked up from germline, CDR1 is SGDLS and CDR2 is YYNGEE. The CDR3 is 16 amino acids. For the CDR3, the DNA is TGTGCCAGCTCTCATCCCCTGGGCATGAAAGGCAATGAGCAGTTCTTC. Translation gives CASSHPLGMKGNEQFF.

V usage is TRBV19 and J usage is TRBJ2-1; unclear D gene. CDR3 length equals 14 residues. Trimming cost V 2 bases and J 4 bases, with 9 bases left between them. The V gene's germline CDR1 is LNHDA and CDR2 SQIVND (reference sequence). As DNA, the CDR3 is TGTGCCAGTAGTATACTGGCCCTGTACAATGAGCAGTTCTTC. Translated, it gives CASSILALYNEQFF.

This clonotype has ten or more counts. The CDR3 nucleotides read TGTGCCAGCAGTACTCAGGGGCCCTCCTACGAGCAGTACTTC. Protein sequence: CASSTQGPSYEQYF. The rearrangement joins TRBV27 to TRBJ2-7; perhaps TRBD1 as D (6 bases). The CDR3 has 14 residues. CDR1 and CDR2 from the germline V gene are MNHEY and SMNVEV (reference sequence). With 5 bases removed from V and 0 bases from J, the gap between germline ends came to 11 bases.

This clonotype was observed many times. The genes are TRBV6-2 or TRBV6-3 and TRBJ1-5, with TRBD1 as a possible D gene (5 bases). V was shortened by 8 bases and J by 8 bases, with 10 bases between the two germline ends. Looked up from germline, CDR1 is MNHEY and CDR2 is SVGEGT. The CDR3 sequence is 11 residues long. The CDR3 DNA is TGTGCCAGCGAGGGGTTGGAGCCCCAGCATTTT. Its translation: CASEGLEPQHF.

The chain uses TRBV29-1 and TRBJ2-3; 7 nucleotides match TRBD1. Germline V gene sequence: CDR1 SQVTM, CDR2 ANQGSEA. The CDR3 covers 15 residues. Trimming at V came to 6 bases and at J to 0 bases, leaving 9 bases not matched to a gene. The CDR3 reads CSVDRVAISTDTQYF. The CDR3 nucleotides read TGCAGCGTCGACAGGGTTGCGATAAGCACAGATACGCAGTATTTT.

V usage is TRBV15 and J usage is TRBJ2-6; unclear D gene. The CDR3 sequence is 16 residues long. Germline CDR1 is LNHNV and CDR2 is YYDKDF (reference sequence). Trimming took off 2 bases at V and 0 bases at J, with 8 bases between the two ends. As DNA, the CDR3 is TGTGCCACCAGCAGACATCAGAGCTCTGGGGCCAACGTCCTGACTTTC. This sequence encodes CATSRHQSSGANVLTF. Complete variable domain (other parts from reference TRBV15 and TRBJ2-6): DAMVIQNPRYQVTQFGKPVTLSCSQTLNHNVMYWYQQKSSQAPKLLFHYYDKDFNNEADTPDNFQSRRPNTSFCFLDIRSPGLGDTAMYLCATSRHQSSGANVLTFGAGSRLTVL.

There are a few counts of this clonotype. V is TRBV4-2 and J is TRBJ2-5; 7 positions agree with TRBD2. The ends lost 1 base at V and 4 bases at J; junction bases unmatched: 6. The CDR3 is 15 residues long. CDR1 and CDR2 from the germline V gene are LGHNA and YNFKEQ. CDR3 DNA: TGTGCCAGCAGCCAAGCGGCGGGAGTGGGAGAGACCCAGTACTTC. Amino acids: CASSQAAGVGETQYF.

At least ten counts were recorded for this clonotype. The J gene is TRBJ2-1, the V gene TRBV28; 8 bases align to TRBD2. CDR1 and CDR2 (germline): MDHEN, SYDVKM. This CDR3 contains 16 residues. J was trimmed by 3 bases and V by 1 base; bases with no gene match: 5. CDR3 region: CASSLLVAGSYNEQFF. CDR3 DNA sequence: TGTGCCAGCAGTTTATTGGTAGCGGGGAGCTACAATGAGCAGTTCTTC.

This clonotype was recorded many times. V usage is TRBV4-3 and J usage is TRBJ2-2; unclear D gene. The germline V and J ends were trimmed by 0 bases and 1 base, with 9 bases remaining between them. The CDR3 loop spans 16 amino acids. Germline V gives CDR1 LGHNA, CDR2 YSLEER. The CDR3 DNA reads TGCGCCAGCAGCCAAGAAATACAAGGGAACACCGGGGAGCTGTTTTTT. It codes for CASSQEIQGNTGELFF.

This clonotype turned up a few times. The V call is TRBV5-1, the J call TRBJ2-7, with D unclear. Trimming removed 3 bases from V and 0 bases from J, with 10 bases in between. The CDR3 spans 14 residues. The V gene's germline CDR1 is SGHRS and CDR2 YFSETQ. The CDR3 nucleotides are TGCGCCAGCAGCTCAACCGGGCCCTCCTACGAGCAGTACTTC. It specifies CASSSTGPSYEQYF.

This rearrangement joins TRBV29-1 to TRBJ1-3, with D hard to call. The germline V and J ends were trimmed by 7 bases and 3 bases, with 10 bases remaining between them. Germline CDR1 is SQVTM and CDR2 is ANQGSEA. CDR3 length equals 12 residues. The CDR3 here is CSAELGGNTIYF. The DNA for the CDR3 is TGCAGCGCCGAACTAGGTGGAAACACCATATATTTT.

This clonotype was counted only a few times. This chain joins TRBV28 and TRBJ2-7; 10 bases align to TRBD2. The V and J ends lost 2 bases and 3 bases, in that order; junction bases with no gene match: 4. Per germline, CDR1 MDHEN and CDR2 SYDVKM. The length of the CDR3 is 15 residues. The CDR3 DNA is TGTGCCAGCAGTTTAGTAGCGGGAGGAAACTACGAGCAGTACTTC. As protein: CASSLVAGGNYEQYF.

The table lists this clonotype with many counts. This chain links TRBV19 with TRBJ2-2, with 7 bases lining up with TRBD2. The CDR3 contains 18 residues. Germline lookup yields CDR1 LNHDA and CDR2 SQIVND (reference sequence). V shed 5 bases, J shed 3 bases, and the junction held 15 bases outside the gene matches. Written as DNA, the CDR3 is TGTGCCAGTAGTGGGTTCTTCCCTAGCGGAAAGTACACCGGGGAGCTGTTTTTT. Translating it yields CASSGFFPSGKYTGELFF. The complete variable domain, with remaining parts taken from reference TRBV19 and TRBJ2-2, reads DGGITQSPKYLFRKEGQNVTLSCEQNLNHDAMYWYRQDPGQGLRLIYYSQIVNDFQKGDIAEGYSVSREKKESFPLTVTSAQKNPTAFYLCASSGFFPSGKYTGELFFGEGSRLTVL.

This clonotype showed up many times. The CDR3 here is CASSSSGIAGGSSTDTQYF. In nucleotides, the CDR3 is TGTGCCAGCAGTTCCTCGGGGATAGCGGGGGGCTCTAGCACAGATACGCAGTATTTT. The chain couples TRBV12-3 or TRBV12-4 to TRBJ2-3; 10 nucleotides agree with TRBD2. Losses at the gene ends were 4 bases for V and 0 bases for J; bases not matched to a gene: 13. CDR3 length equals 19 residues.

The gene calls are TRBV20-1 and TRBJ1-1; TRBD1 is a possible D gene (5 bases). Trimming took off 6 bases at V and 0 bases at J, with 14 bases between the two ends. Germline V gives CDR1 DFQATT, CDR2 SNEGSKA (reference sequence). The CDR3 contains 14 residues. The CDR3 spells CSAPGDYMNTEAFF. DNA of the CDR3: TGCAGTGCACCCGGGGACTACATGAACACTGAAGCTTTCTTT.

This clonotype was observed at least ten times. The J gene is TRBJ1-1, the V gene TRBV5-1; 7 bases are a match to TRBD1. The germline V gene has CDR1 SGHRS and CDR2 YFSETQ. This CDR3 has 16 residues. J lost 0 bases, V lost 0 bases, and 5 bases had no gene match. This chain's CDR3 is CASSLVAGGVNTEAFF. Here the CDR3 DNA reads TGCGCCAGCAGCTTGGTGGCAGGGGGGGTGAACACTGAAGCTTTCTTT.

This clonotype was observed many times. DNA for the CDR3: TGTGCCAGCAGTTTAATTCCTGGCACAGATACGCAGTATTTT. It translates to CASSLIPGTDTQYF. This chain joins TRBV28 and TRBJ2-3, with no clear D. The germline V and J ends were trimmed by 2 bases and 1 base, with 7 bases remaining between them. Germline V lookup: CDR1 MDHEN, CDR2 SYDVKM. The CDR3 covers 14 residues.

This chain uses TRBV30 with TRBJ2-7, with TRBD1 as a possible D gene (5 bases). This CDR3 has 12 amino acids. Trimming stripped 3 bases from V and 6 bases from J, with 12 bases between. Germline CDR1 GTSNPN, CDR2 SVGIG (reference sequence). The CDR3 region has the DNA TGTGCCTGGAGCGCGACAGTCAGCGAGCAGTACTTC. Translating gives CAWSATVSEQYF.

About this clonotype itself: A read error is possible here, since a much larger clone lies one base away. V and J are TRBV12-3 or TRBV12-4 and TRBJ2-5; TRBD1 agrees at 10 bases. The CDR3 sequence is 15 residues long. The CDR3 coding sequence is TGTGCCAGCAGTGAATGGGACAGGGGTGAAGAGACCCACTACTTC. Protein product: CASSEWDRGEETHYF.

This clonotype was counted a few times. The J gene is TRBJ1-1, the V gene TRBV20-1, with a possible D match to TRBD1 (6 bases). CDR3 length equals 15 residues. CDR1 and CDR2 (germline): DFQATT, SNEGSKA (reference sequence). V gave up 3 bases and J gave up 1 base, with 15 bases separating them. In DNA, the CDR3 is TGCAGTGCTAGGTTGGGGGGCGGACAGAACACTGAAGCTTTCTTT. Its translation: CSARLGGGQNTEAFF.

This clonotype was recorded many times. The chain links TRBV7-2 to TRBJ1-6; no reliable D call. The CDR3 sequence is 15 residues long. Per germline, CDR1 SGHTA and CDR2 FQGNSA. The V end lost 4 bases, the J end lost 11 bases, and 18 bases lay between the germline ends. CDR3 sequence reads: CASSSPGPIGTPLHF. CDR3 DNA sequence: TGTGCCAGCAGCTCCCCAGGACCAATTGGGACACCCCTCCACTTT.

This clonotype was seen ten or more times. The rearrangement joins TRBV20-1 to TRBJ1-1; 9 positions match TRBD1. This CDR3 has 14 amino acids. Germline V gene sequence: CDR1 DFQATT, CDR2 SNEGSKA (reference sequence). V lost 5 bases to trimming and J lost 6 bases; unmatched junction nucleotides: 10. CDR3 protein: CSAGRDRVLAEAFF. CDR3 sequence (DNA): TGCAGTGCTGGCCGGGACAGGGTTCTTGCTGAAGCTTTCTTT.

This clonotype was picked up a small number of times. J is TRBJ2-2 and V is TRBV9; D is unclear. This CDR3 contains 14 residues. Trimming pared 4 bases from V and 2 bases from J, leaving 9 bases between. Germline assignment: CDR1 SGDLS and CDR2 YYNGEE. The chain's CDR3 is CASSPYKNTGELFF. In DNA form, the CDR3 reads TGTGCCAGCAGCCCATATAAAAACACCGGGGAGCTGTTTTTT.

Ten or more counts support this clonotype. V and J are TRBV12-3 or TRBV12-4 and TRBJ2-3; D is unresolved. V lost 6 bases to trimming and J lost 2 bases, with 3 bases between them. CDR3 length equals 11 residues. This CDR3 reads CASSSTDTQYF. CDR3 DNA: TGTGCCAGCAGCTCCACAGATACGCAGTATTTT.

This clonotype came up many times. The chain is built from TRBV20-1 and TRBJ1-2, with a tentative D call TRBD1 (5 bases). The V gene's germline CDR1 is DFQATT and CDR2 SNEGSKA (reference sequence). The CDR3 is 15 amino acids. Trimming removed 0 bases at V and 6 bases at J, with 17 bases between. DNA of the CDR3: TGCAGTGCTAGAGAAGGGCAGGGAGGTTGGGATGGCTACACCTTC. It specifies CSAREGQGGWDGYTF.

This clonotype came up many times. CDR3 nucleotides: TGCGCCAGCAGCTGGACGGCAGGGAACTACGAGCAGTACTTC. Its protein is CASSWTAGNYEQYF. The V gene is TRBV5-1, the J gene TRBJ2-7; D perhaps matches TRBD1 (5 bases). Trimming shortened V by 3 bases and J by 3 bases, and 13 bases separated the two germline ends. Germline assignment: CDR1 SGHRS and CDR2 YFSETQ. The CDR3 sequence is 14 residues long.

This chain uses TRBV5-1 with TRBJ2-7; D is perhaps TRBD2 (7 bases). V lost 4 bases and J 6 bases, leaving 23 bases between the germline ends. Looked up from germline, CDR1 is SGHRS and CDR2 is YFSETQ. The CDR3 has 16 residues. The CDR3 DNA follows: TGCGCCAGCAGCCGCTATTCGGACAGCCCGGGGGGCGAGCAGTACTTC. Its translation is CASSRYSDSPGGEQYF.